The clone carrying this T cell receptor beta chain was picked up one time. Its antigen is unidentified. Relative to the germline gene, one junction end is altered; a read error may explain this. Genomic DNA templated the TCR beta VDJ and CDR3 profiling. MiXCR was run by TCRdb on the reads, yielding one entry per CDR3 protein. This table holds 200,000 to 300,000 distinct CDR3 sequences, roughly 82% found once. CD8+CD57+ cell expansion had been shown by flow cytometry in patients chosen for sequencing. Each patient had severe acquired aplastic anemia. The blood sampling took place in patients who had so far received no therapy. This sample was taken from a study of CD8+CD57+ T cells in acquired aplastic anemia. Study as a whole: Sorted CD4+ and CD8+ cells yielded DNA averaging approximately 3.4 ug.

Overall study findings and caveats: Patients shared under 30 CD8+ CDR3 sequences with controls.

CDR3 size: 12 residues. Germline CDR1 SNHLY, CDR2 FYNNEI. The sequence was collected from a human donor with aplastic anemia. Sequenced: sorted CD4+, CD8+, or CD8+CD57+ T cells (not recorded which) from PBMCs. The rearrangement links TRBV2 to TRBJ2-2; D perhaps matches TRBD2 (5 bases). The CDR3 region is CASSPSNGELIF. CDR3 bases: TGTGCCAGCAGCCCCTCGAACGGGGAGCTGATTTTT. The full variable domain, in which reference TRBV2 and TRBJ2-2 provide the parts outside the CDR3, is EPEVTQTPSHQVTQMGQEVILRCVPISNHLYFYWYRQILGQKVEFLVSFYNNEISEKSEIFDDQFSVERPDGSNFTLKIRSTKLEDSAMYFCASSPSNGELIFGEGSRLTVL.